What follows are 20 T cell receptor beta chains derived from one specimen sequenced in a study of blood T cell repertoires in COVID-19. Clones were read by immunoSEQ multiplex PCR, and TCRdb kept only the in-frame ones, dropping some. The sample lists 150,000 to 200,000 clones, roughly 86% occurring once. The sequenced material came from peripheral blood. The source of these receptors is a middle-aged man who had recovered from COVID-19.

CDR3 coding DNA: TGTGCCAGCAGCTCATGGACAGGGGTTAACAATGAGCAGTTCTTC. Its translation: CASSSWTGVNNEQFF. This chain connects TRBV7-8 to TRBJ2-1, with 9 nucleotides matching TRBD1. Germline CDR1 and CDR2: SGHVS and FQNEAQ. CDR3 size: 15 residues. Trimming removed 4 bases from V and 5 bases from J; junction bases left unmatched: 6.

This clone was detected only a few times. J is TRBJ2-2 and V is TRBV6-2 or TRBV6-3, with 9 positions matching TRBD2. Germline V gene lookup returns CDR1 MNHEY and CDR2 SVGEGT. The ends lost 2 bases at V and 0 bases at J; junction bases unmatched: 10. This CDR3 spans 19 amino acids. This chain's CDR3 is CASSYTPSGAISNTGELFF. Written as DNA, the CDR3 is TGTGCCAGCAGTTACACCCCTAGCGGGGCAATTTCGAACACCGGGGAGCTGTTTTTT.

The rearrangement joins TRBV21-1 to TRBJ2-7; TRBD1 reflects the table's D call only, with no check against the DNA. TRBV21-1 has pseudogene status. This CDR3 region has 12 residues. The CDR3 loop reads CATRDRAYEQYF. CDR3 DNA sequence: TGTGCCACCAGGGACAGGGCCTACGAGCAGTACTTC.

This clone was counted once. This chain links TRBV7-2 with TRBJ2-5; the D is unclear. Deletions cut 5 bases from V and 0 bases from J, with 4 bases between. The CDR3 is 12 residues long. The V gene's germline CDR1 is SGHTA and CDR2 FQGNSA. The CDR3 region has the DNA TGTGCCAGCAGCCTTAACCAAGAGACCCAGTACTTC. This gives the protein CASSLNQETQYF.

The rearrangement links TRBV20-1 to TRBJ2-7; TRBD1 agrees at 8 bases. In germline, CDR1 is DFQATT, CDR2 SNEGSKA (reference sequence). CDR3 length: 14 amino acids. The junction had 6 bases not matched to a gene; V was cut back by 3 bases and J by 2 bases. Here the CDR3 DNA reads TGCAGTGCTAGTAGACAGGGGAGTACCTACGAGCAGTACTTC. Its translation is CSASRQGSTYEQYF.

The rearrangement uses TRBV4-1 and TRBJ1-1; unclear D gene. The germline CDR1 and CDR2 sequences are MGHRA and YSYEKL. CDR3 length: 15 residues. Trimming left V 0 bases short and J 4 bases short, with 12 bases between. The CDR3 region has the DNA TGCGCCAGCAGCCAAGAGTTGGCAGGTGGCACTGAAGCTTTCTTT. Translating gives CASSQELAGGTEAFF.

CDR3 sequence reads: CASSVNLLRGQDGYTF. DNA for the CDR3: TGTGCCAGCAGCGTTAACCTCCTCAGGGGGCAGGATGGCTACACCTTC. This rearrangement joins TRBV9 to TRBJ1-2, with 8 bases fitting TRBD1. The CDR3 consists of 16 residues. The V gene end was trimmed by 2 bases and the J gene end by 6 bases; junction bases not matched to a gene: 12. CDR1 SGDLS and CDR2 YYNGEE come from the germline V gene.

This clone is a singleton in its sample. The rearrangement uses TRBV5-4 and TRBJ2-1, with 7 bases aligning to TRBD2. Germline trimming cut 1 base from V and 3 bases from J; bases unmatched to any gene: 4. CDR3 length: 15 residues. CDR1 and CDR2 (germline): SGHNT, YYREEE (reference sequence). The CDR3 sequence: CASSLSAGVYNEQFF. As DNA, the CDR3 is TGTGCCAGCAGCTTGTCTGCGGGAGTCTACAATGAGCAGTTCTTC. Variable domain in full (rest from reference TRBV5-4 and TRBJ2-1): ETGVTQSPTHLIKTRGQQVTLRCSSQSGHNTVSWYQQALGQGPQFIFQYYREEENGRGNFPPRFSGLQFPNYSSELNVNALELDDSALYLCASSLSAGVYNEQFFGPGTRLTVL.

The chain joins TRBV7-9 to TRBJ2-6; D possibly corresponds to TRBD1 (5 bases). Trimming took off 1 base at V and 1 base at J, with 8 bases between the two ends. The length of the CDR3 is 16 residues. Germline CDR1 is SEHNR and CDR2 is FQNEAQ (reference sequence). The CDR3 nucleotides are TGTGCCAGCAGCTTAGAGGCAGGGTCTGGGGCCAACGTCCTGACTTTC. It is translated as CASSLEAGSGANVLTF.

V usage is TRBV6-5 and J usage is TRBJ2-7; D call uncertain. The CDR3 spans 11 residues. V was pared by 6 bases and J by 0 bases, with 3 bases between. Per the germline V gene, CDR1 is MNHEY and CDR2 is SVGAGI. This chain's CDR3 is CASRLSYEQYF. The CDR3 DNA reads TGTGCCAGCAGACTCTCCTACGAGCAGTACTTC.

The rearrangement uses TRBV4-1 and TRBJ2-5; TRBD2 matches at 10 bases. Unmatched junction bases numbered 12, after V lost 1 base and J lost 1 base. The CDR3 spans 19 residues. Germline CDR1 and CDR2: MGHRA and YSYEKL. CDR3 sequence: CASSQVAGGSGGFQETQYF. The CDR3 nucleotides read TGCGCCAGCAGCCAAGTAGCGGGAGGATCGGGGGGCTTCCAAGAGACCCAGTACTTC.

This clone has a handful of counts. The chain couples TRBV19 to TRBJ2-1, with a tentative D call TRBD2 (5 bases). The CDR3 runs 15 residues. Germline CDR1 and CDR2: LNHDA and SQIVND (reference sequence). V gave up 5 bases and J gave up 1 base, with 12 bases separating them. CDR3 bases: TGTGCCAGTAGTTATAACGGGGAATCCTACAATGAGCAGTTCTTC. Its protein product is CASSYNGESYNEQFF.

The chain employs TRBV5-5 and TRBJ2-5, with TRBD2 as a possible D gene (6 bases). Germline CDR1 SGHKS, CDR2 YYEKEE (reference sequence). The V end was cut by 1 base, the J end by 2 bases, with 12 bases between. The CDR3 is made up of 15 amino acids. CDR3 coding DNA: TGTGCCAGCAGCTTGTGGTCGGGGGAACAAGAGACCCAGTACTTC. Protein product: CASSLWSGEQETQYF.

The CDR3 region is CASSLGQGPSTDTQYF. CDR3 nucleotide sequence: TGCGCCAGCAGCTTGGGTCAGGGTCCTAGCACAGATACGCAGTATTTT. The chain links TRBV5-1 to TRBJ2-3, with D possibly TRBD1 on 5 matching bases. The CDR3 contains 16 residues. V was trimmed by 0 bases and J by 0 bases, leaving 11 bases between them. In germline, CDR1 is SGHRS, CDR2 YFSETQ.

A few counts support this clone. This sequence joins TRBV28 and TRBJ1-1; 8 bases align to TRBD1. The germline gives CDR1 MDHEN, CDR2 SYDVKM. The J segment lost 5 bases and the V segment lost 5 bases, leaving 7 bases of the junction unmatched. The CDR3 length is 14 residues. Here the CDR3 reads CASSPGGRGTEAFF. The DNA of the CDR3 is TGTGCCAGCAGTCCAGGGGGCCGGGGTACTGAAGCTTTCTTT.

This clone was counted ten times or more. The genes are TRBV24-1 and TRBJ1-1; maybe TRBD1 (6 bases). The CDR3 has 14 residues. The germline V gene has CDR1 KGHDR and CDR2 SFDVKD. The ends were cut back, 5 bases at V and 4 bases at J, with 13 bases in the middle. Here the CDR3 DNA reads TGTGCCACCAGTGGAGGACAGAAGGGCACTGAAGCTTTCTTT. Protein: CATSGGQKGTEAFF.

This rearrangement joins TRBV5-4 to TRBJ2-7; the D gene is possibly TRBD1 (8 bases). CDR1 is SGHNT, CDR2 YYREEE, per germline (reference sequence). The CDR3 spans 13 residues. V was trimmed by 1 base and J by 7 bases, leaving 12 bases between them. CDR3 sequence (DNA): TGTGCCAGCAGCTTGACACAGGGGGGGGAGCAGTACTTC. The encoded protein is CASSLTQGGEQYF.

This clone was picked up one time. This chain uses TRBV6-1 with TRBJ1-6, with 8 nucleotides matching TRBD1. Germline V gene data show CDR1 as MNHNS and CDR2 as SASEGT. V was pared by 3 bases and J by 8 bases, with 6 bases of the junction left unmatched. CDR3 size: 15 residues. The CDR3 nucleotides read TGTGCCAGCAGTGAGACAGGACAGGGATATTCACCCCTCCACTTT. It is translated as CASSETGQGYSPLHF.

The rearrangement links TRBV6-5 to TRBJ2-7; 8 nucleotides agree with TRBD2. J gave up 1 base and V 6 bases, and 5 bases lay outside the gene matches. The CDR3 runs to 14 residues. CDR1 is MNHEY and CDR2 is SVGAGI in the germline V gene. The chain's CDR3 is CASSRTSGSYEQYF. CDR3 DNA sequence: TGTGCCAGCAGCCGAACTAGCGGATCCTACGAGCAGTACTTC.

This rearrangement joins TRBV10-2 to TRBJ2-2; tentative D call: TRBD2 (6 bases). Germline V gene sequence: CDR1 WSHSY, CDR2 SAAADI. This CDR3 contains 13 residues. Trimming removed 8 bases from V and 5 bases from J, with 12 bases in between. CDR3: CASDRLGTGELFF. The CDR3 region has the DNA TGCGCCAGCGATAGACTAGGGACCGGGGAGCTGTTTTTT.